This TCR beta chain was identified in a study of cytomegalovirus exposure and HLA in healthy donors. The study, taken as a whole, reports: A later analysis, which compared TCR beta chains of equal frequency, found the HLA-associated ones more clonally expanded. Cytomegalovirus status was reportedly diagnosed by the classifier with high sensitivity and specificity.

The PCR was carried out with 60 Vbeta primers and 13 Jbeta primers. Libraries were prepared by immunoSEQ multiplex PCR; TCRdb keeps only in-frame clonotypes and omits some of them. The sample lists around 120,000 clones, roughly 80% seen once, with 3.4% in the top ten. Notes on this clone: What it binds is not known.

Between the trimmed V and J ends, which lost 6 bases and 6 bases, there was a span of 22 bases. Germline CDR1 and CDR2: KGHSH and LQKENI. The CDR3 extends over 16 amino acids. The V and J genes are TRBV18 and TRBJ2-3, with D maybe TRBD2 (6 bases). Sequenced: PBMCs. The sequence was obtained from a young man in good health and CMV-seronegative. CDR3 sequence reads: CASSSSPGLERDTQYF. The CDR3 DNA reads as TGTGCCAGCTCTTCCTCCCCGGGACTGGAGCGTGATACGCAGTATTTT.